This T cell receptor beta chain appears in the sequencing data of a study of siplizumab effects on memory and regulatory T cells. Study observations and caveats: Naive T cells apparently outstripped memory cells in diversity and seemed major alloresponse contributors. Most proliferating CD4+ or CD8+ clones, roughly 75-97%, had no naive or memory assignment. Siplizumab produced a significant reduction in alloreactive sequences that were traceable to unstimulated CD4+ memory cells.

This clone was observed a few times. The target antigen is unknown. Libraries were prepared by immunoSEQ multiplex PCR; TCRdb keeps only in-frame clonotypes and omits some of them. The sample holds some 100,000 clones, more than 85% seen once. The V gene's germline CDR1 is MNHEY and CDR2 SMNVEV (reference sequence). V was shortened by 6 bases and J by 4 bases, with 6 bases between the two germline ends. The CDR3 runs 11 residues. This TCR derives from a human donor in good health. Some clones in this sample may be carry-over from other donors' samples. The J gene is TRBJ1-1, the V gene TRBV27; D gene ambiguous. The sample was CD4+ T cells sorted from blood. CDR3 DNA: TGTGCCAGCAGATTCCGCACTGAAGCTTTCTTT. It translates to CASRFRTEAFF.